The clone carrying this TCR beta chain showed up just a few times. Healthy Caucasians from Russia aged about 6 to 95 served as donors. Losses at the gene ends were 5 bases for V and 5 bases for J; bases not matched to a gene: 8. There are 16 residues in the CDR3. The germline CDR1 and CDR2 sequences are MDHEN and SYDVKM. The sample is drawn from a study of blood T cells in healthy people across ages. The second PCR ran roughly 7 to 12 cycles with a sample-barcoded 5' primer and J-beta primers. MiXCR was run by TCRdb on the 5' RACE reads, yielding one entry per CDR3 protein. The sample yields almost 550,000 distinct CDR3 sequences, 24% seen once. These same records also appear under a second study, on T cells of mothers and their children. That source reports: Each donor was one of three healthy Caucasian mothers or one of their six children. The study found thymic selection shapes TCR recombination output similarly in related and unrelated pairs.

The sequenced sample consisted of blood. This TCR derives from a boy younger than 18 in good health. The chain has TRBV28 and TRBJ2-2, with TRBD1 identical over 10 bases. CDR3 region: CASSRRTGGGTGELFF. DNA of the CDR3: TGTGCCAGCAGTCGAAGGACAGGGGGAGGGACCGGGGAGCTGTTTTTT.